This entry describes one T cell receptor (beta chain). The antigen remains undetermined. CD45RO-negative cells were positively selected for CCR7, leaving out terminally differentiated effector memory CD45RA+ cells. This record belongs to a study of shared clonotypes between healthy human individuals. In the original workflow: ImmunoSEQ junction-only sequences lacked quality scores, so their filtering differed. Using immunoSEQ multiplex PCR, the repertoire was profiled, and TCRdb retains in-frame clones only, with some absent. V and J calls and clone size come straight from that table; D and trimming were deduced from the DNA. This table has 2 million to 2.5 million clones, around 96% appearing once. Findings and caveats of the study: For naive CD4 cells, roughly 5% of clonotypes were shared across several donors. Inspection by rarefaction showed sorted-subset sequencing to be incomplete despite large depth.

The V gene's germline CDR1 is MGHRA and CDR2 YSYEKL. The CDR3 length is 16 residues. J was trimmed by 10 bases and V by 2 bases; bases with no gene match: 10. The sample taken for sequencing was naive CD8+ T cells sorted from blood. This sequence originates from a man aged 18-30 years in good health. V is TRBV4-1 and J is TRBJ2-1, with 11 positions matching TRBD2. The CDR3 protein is CASSQIVLAGAREQFF. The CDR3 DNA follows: TGCGCCAGCAGCCAAATTGTACTAGCGGGAGCCAGAGAGCAGTTCTTC.